This T cell receptor beta chain emerged from a study of blood T cell repertoires in COVID-19. Repertoires were generated with immunoSEQ multiplex PCR, while TCRdb's copy carries only in-frame clones and drops some. The top ten hold about 5.2% of the sample, which has about 330,000 clones, roughly 86% seen once. Germline CDR1 reads LGHDT; CDR2 reads YNNKEL (reference sequence). Trimming left V 3 bases short and J 6 bases short, with 14 bases between. The CDR3 has 15 residues. The TCR comes from a woman younger than 45 who had recovered from COVID-19. The chain carries TRBV3-1 (or the pseudogene TRBV3-2) and TRBJ1-4; TRBD1 might be the D (5 bases). Sequencing was performed on PBMCs or T cells enriched from blood (not recorded which). CDR3 in DNA: TGTGCCAGCAGCCAGGATCTTGGGGCCTATGAAAAACTGTTTTTT. This sequence encodes CASSQDLGAYEKLFF.